What follows describes a single TCR beta chain. TCRdb re-called the RT-PCR reads with MiXCR, one entry per CDR3 protein. The sample consists of about 1,400 distinct CDR3 sequences, more than 15% of them appearing once. The data are from a study of immune reconstitution after stem cell transplant in scleroderma. Trimming cost V 6 bases and J 0 bases, with 16 bases left between them. The CDR3 totals 15 residues. CDR1 is SQVTM and CDR2 is ANQGSEA in the germline V gene. The source is a female donor with systemic sclerosis. Sample acquisition took place before or after autologous hematopoietic stem cell transplantation (not recorded which). The chain joins TRBV29-1 to TRBJ2-3; a weak D match, TRBD1 (6 bases). CDR3 sequence reads: CSVRSGVSSTDTQYF. The CDR3 DNA reads TGCAGCGTGCGTTCAGGGGTTTCTAGCACAGATACGCAGTATTTT.